This TCR beta chain appears in the sequencing data of a study of monozygotic twins with inflammatory bowel disease. General study findings and limits: IBD patients shared fewer clonotypes with others than healthy twins, especially with disease activity.

The CDR3 is 19 amino acids. Germline CDR1 is MDHEN and CDR2 is SYDVKM. Using the 5' RACE reads, TCRdb records one entry per CDR3 protein without DNA. The listing contains 300,000 to 350,000 distinct CDR3 sequences. Regarding this clonotype: What it binds is unknown.

The J gene is TRBJ2-3, the V gene TRBV28; TCRdb designates TRBD2, a call that cannot be tested without DNA. The specimen was blood. The TCR was taken from a human donor with ulcerative colitis or Crohn's disease, or a healthy co-twin of an affected twin (not recorded which). The CDR3 protein is CASSLHAAAPSGRTDTQYF.